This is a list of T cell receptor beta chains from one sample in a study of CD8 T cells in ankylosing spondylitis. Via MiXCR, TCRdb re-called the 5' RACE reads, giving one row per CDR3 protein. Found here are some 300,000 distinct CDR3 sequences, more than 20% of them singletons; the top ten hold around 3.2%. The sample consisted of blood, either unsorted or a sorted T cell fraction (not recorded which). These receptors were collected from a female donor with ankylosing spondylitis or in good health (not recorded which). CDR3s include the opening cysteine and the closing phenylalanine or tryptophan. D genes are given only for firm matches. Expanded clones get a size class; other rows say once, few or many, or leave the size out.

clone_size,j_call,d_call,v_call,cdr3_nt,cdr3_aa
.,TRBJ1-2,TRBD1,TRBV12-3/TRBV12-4,TGTGCCAGCAGAAGGGGACAGGGGGGCGGCTACACCTTC,CASRRGQGGGYTF
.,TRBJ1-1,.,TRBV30,TGTGCCTGGAGTGTACTGTGGAGGGGGGGGACTGAAGCTTTCTTT,CAWSVLWRGGTEAFF
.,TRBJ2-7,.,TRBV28,TGTGCCAGCAGTTCACAGGATCCCCTAAGCTACGAGCAGTACTTC,CASSSQDPLSYEQYF
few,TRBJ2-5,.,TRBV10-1,TGCGCCAGCAGTGACTTATTAGCTGCGGAGACCCAGTACTTC,CASSDLLAAETQYF
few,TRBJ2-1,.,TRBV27,TGTGCCAGCAGTTTATATAGCGACAATAATGAGCAGTTCTTC,CASSLYSDNNEQFF
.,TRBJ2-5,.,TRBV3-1,TGTGCCAGCAGCCCCCTGGTGGCAGGGGCACAAGAGACCCAGTACTTC,CASSPLVAGAQETQYF
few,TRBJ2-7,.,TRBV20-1,TGCAGTGCCACTGTCGCTAGTAACTACGAGCAGTACTTC,CSATVASNYEQYF
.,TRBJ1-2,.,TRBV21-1,TGTGCCAGCCCCAAAACCGCAGGGCCATACACCTTC,CASPKTAGPYTF
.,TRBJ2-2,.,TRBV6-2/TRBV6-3,TGTGCCAGCACCGAATACAGGGACACCGGGGAGCTGTTTTTT,CASTEYRDTGELFF
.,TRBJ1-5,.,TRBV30,TGTGCCTGGAGTTCGGGGGACTCACAGCCCCAGCATTTT,CAWSSGDSQPQHF
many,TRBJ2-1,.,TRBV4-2,TGTGCCAGCAGCCCGGCGGGCAATGAGCAGTTCTTC,CASSPAGNEQFF
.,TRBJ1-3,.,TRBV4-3,TGCGCCAGCAGCCAAGGGGTGGGTTTTGGAAACACCATATATTTT,CASSQGVGFGNTIYF
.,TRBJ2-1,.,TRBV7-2,TGTGCCAGCAGCCCGGTCCCGGAGAGAGAGCAGTTCTTC,CASSPVPEREQFF
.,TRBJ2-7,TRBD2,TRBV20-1,TGCAGTGCTAGAGACTATAGCGGGAGGGCCTACGAGCAGTACTTC,CSARDYSGRAYEQYF
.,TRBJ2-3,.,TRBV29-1,TGCAGCGTTGAGGCGGCATCTGATACGCAGTATTTT,CSVEAASDTQYF
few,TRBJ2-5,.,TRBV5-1,TGCGCCAGCAGCTTCAACTCTTACCAAGAGACCCAGTACTTC,CASSFNSYQETQYF
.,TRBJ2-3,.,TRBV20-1,TGCAGTGCTAGTTACGGGCAGGCCCGCACAGATACGCAGTATTTT,CSASYGQARTDTQYF
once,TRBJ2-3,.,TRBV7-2,TGTGCCAGCAGCTTAGCGCTTGGAGGCACAGATACGCAGTATTTT,CASSLALGGTDTQYF